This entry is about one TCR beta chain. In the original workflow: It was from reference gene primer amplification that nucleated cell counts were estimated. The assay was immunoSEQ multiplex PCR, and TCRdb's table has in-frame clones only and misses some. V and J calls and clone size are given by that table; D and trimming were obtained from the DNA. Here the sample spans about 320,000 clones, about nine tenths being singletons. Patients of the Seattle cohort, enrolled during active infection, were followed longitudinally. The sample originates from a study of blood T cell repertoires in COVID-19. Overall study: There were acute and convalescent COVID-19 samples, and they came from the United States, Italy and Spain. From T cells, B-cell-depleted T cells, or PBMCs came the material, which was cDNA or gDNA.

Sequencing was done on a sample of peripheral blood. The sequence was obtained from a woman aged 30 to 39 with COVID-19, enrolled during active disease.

The CDR3 region is CASSLGLNQETQYF. DNA of the CDR3: TGTGCCAGCAGCCTCGGACTGAATCAAGAGACCCAGTACTTC. V and J are TRBV6-6 and TRBJ2-5, with a tentative D call TRBD2 (5 bases). The length of the CDR3 is 14 residues. Trimming left V 6 bases short and J 2 bases short, with 13 bases between. Looked up from germline, CDR1 is MNHNY and CDR2 is SVGAGI (reference sequence).